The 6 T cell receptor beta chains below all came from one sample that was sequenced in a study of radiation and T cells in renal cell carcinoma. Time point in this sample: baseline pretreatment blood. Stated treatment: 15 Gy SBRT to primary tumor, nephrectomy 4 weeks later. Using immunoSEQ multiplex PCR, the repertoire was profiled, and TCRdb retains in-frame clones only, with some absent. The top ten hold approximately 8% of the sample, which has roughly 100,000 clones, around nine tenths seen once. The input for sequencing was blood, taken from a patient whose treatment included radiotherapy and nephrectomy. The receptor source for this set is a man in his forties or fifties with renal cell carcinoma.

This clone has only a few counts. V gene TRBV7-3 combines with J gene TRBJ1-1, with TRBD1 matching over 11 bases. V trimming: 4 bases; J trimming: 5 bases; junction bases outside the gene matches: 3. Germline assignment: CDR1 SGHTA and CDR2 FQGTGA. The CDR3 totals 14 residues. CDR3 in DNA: TGTGCCAGCAGCTCGGGACAGGGGGTGACTGAAGCTTTCTTT. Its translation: CASSSGQGVTEAFF.

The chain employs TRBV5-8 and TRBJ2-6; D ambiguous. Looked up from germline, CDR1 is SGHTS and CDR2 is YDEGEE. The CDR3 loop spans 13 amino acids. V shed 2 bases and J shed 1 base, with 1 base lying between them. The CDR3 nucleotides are TGTGCCAGCAGCTTTTCTGGGGCCAACGTCCTGACTTTC. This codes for CASSFSGANVLTF.

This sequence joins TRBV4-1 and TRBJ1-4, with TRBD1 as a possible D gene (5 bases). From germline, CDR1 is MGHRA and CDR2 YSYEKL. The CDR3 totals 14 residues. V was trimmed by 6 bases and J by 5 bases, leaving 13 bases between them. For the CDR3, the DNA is TGCGCCAGCAGGCGGACAACTCTAAATGAAAAACTGTTTTTT. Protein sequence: CASRRTTLNEKLFF.

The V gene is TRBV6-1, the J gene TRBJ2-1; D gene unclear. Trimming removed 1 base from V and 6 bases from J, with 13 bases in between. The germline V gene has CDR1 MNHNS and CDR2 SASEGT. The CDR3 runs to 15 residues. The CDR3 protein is CASSEEIARVNEQFF. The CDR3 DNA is TGTGCCAGCAGTGAAGAAATTGCGCGCGTCAATGAGCAGTTCTTC.

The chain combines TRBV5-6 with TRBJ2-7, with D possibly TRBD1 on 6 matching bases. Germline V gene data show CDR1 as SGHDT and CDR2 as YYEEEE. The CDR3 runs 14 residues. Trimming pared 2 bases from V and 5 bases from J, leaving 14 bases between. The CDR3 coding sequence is TGTGCCAGCAGCTTTGAAGGGGGAAAGGACGAGCAGTACTTC. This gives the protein CASSFEGGKDEQYF.

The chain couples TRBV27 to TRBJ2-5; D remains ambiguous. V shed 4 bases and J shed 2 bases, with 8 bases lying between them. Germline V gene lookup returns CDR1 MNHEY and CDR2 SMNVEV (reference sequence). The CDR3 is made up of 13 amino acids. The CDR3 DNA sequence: TGTGCCAGCAGTTCCGGGTCGCAAGAGACCCAGTACTTC. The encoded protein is CASSSGSQETQYF.